This entry concerns a single T cell receptor beta chain. The CDR3 extends over 14 amino acids. Between the trimmed V and J ends, which lost 7 bases and 4 bases, there was a span of 19 bases. Germline CDR1 and CDR2: SQVTM and ANQGSEA. This sample is drawn from a study of blood T cell repertoires in COVID-19. Overall study context: Samples of COVID-19 (acute and convalescent) were obtained from the United States, Italy and Spain. The cDNA or gDNA used as material had been derived from T cells, B-cell-depleted T cells, or PBMCs.

Source study methods: Amplification of reference gene primers was used by the study to estimate nucleated cell counts. Clones were sequenced by immunoSEQ multiplex PCR, and TCRdb holds only the in-frame ones, with some missing. The DNA was the basis for D and trimming; V, J and clone size are from that table. The table records 200,000 to 250,000 clones, over 70% of them present only once. Sequencing was done on a sample of peripheral blood. This chain connects TRBV29-1 to TRBJ1-2; a possible D gene is TRBD1 (5 bases). This TCR was recovered from a woman between 65 and 79 years old with acute or convalescent COVID-19. The CDR3 DNA is TGCAGCGCCCTGGGGGTGACTAGCGGCTATGGCTACACCTTC. Protein: CSALGVTSGYGYTF.